This T cell receptor beta chain was sequenced for a study of T cell responses to AZD1222 COVID-19 vaccine. The study, taken as a whole, reports: With dominance at 160-218 and 743-854, vaccine-associated CD4 TCRs spanned spike.

To note about this clone: Its antigen is not known.

The CDR3 spans 13 residues. Trimming cost V 2 bases and J 8 bases, with 9 bases left between them. TCRdb's table, derived via immunoSEQ multiplex PCR, lists solely in-frame clones and lacks some. The sample has 130,000 to 150,000 clones; 80% to 95% are singletons. The sequence was obtained from an adult in good health. V and J are TRBV12-3 or TRBV12-4 and TRBJ1-4; D not certain. The sample in question was peripheral blood, obtained on day 0 of AZD1222 vaccination. This chain's CDR3 is CASSLYSAEKLFF. The CDR3 bases are TGTGCCAGCAGTTTATACAGCGCGGAAAAACTGTTTTTT.